These 27 T cell receptor beta chains originate from one sample sequenced in a study of cytomegalovirus exposure and HLA in healthy donors. The PCR contained 60 Vbeta and 13 Jbeta primers. The table came from immunoSEQ multiplex PCR; TCRdb's copy has only in-frame clones and leaves some out. The sample yields about 130,000 clones, approximately 80% seen once. Sequenced sample: PBMCs. The receptors were gathered from a male donor in good health and CMV-seronegative.

The chain carries TRBV23-1 and TRBJ1-6; TRBD1 aligns across 7 bases. TRBV23-1 is reported as an ORF; its role is uncertain. This CDR3 comprises 17 residues. J lost 2 bases, V lost 2 bases, and 6 bases had no gene match. For the CDR3, the DNA is TGCGCCAGCAGTCAAAGGGACAGTTGTACCTATAATTCACCCCTCCACTTT. This encodes CASSQRDSCTYNSPLHF.

V gene TRBV2 combines with J gene TRBJ1-5; the D gene is possibly TRBD1 (5 bases). Trimming shortened V by 7 bases and J by 4 bases, and 14 bases separated the two germline ends. Germline CDR1 reads SNHLY; CDR2 reads FYNNEI. The CDR3 totals 14 residues. In DNA form, the CDR3 reads TGTGCCAGCATGGGGGACTTATCTAATCAGCCCCAGCATTTT. Protein: CASMGDLSNQPQHF.

The chain couples TRBV5-4 to TRBJ2-2; tentatively, D is TRBD2 (5 bases). V was clipped by 4 bases and J by 1 base, with 14 bases between them. CDR3 size: 16 residues. Per germline, CDR1 SGHNT and CDR2 YYREEE (reference sequence). The CDR3 DNA sequence: TGTGCCAGCAGCCGGATCGTCCGGGAGAACACCGGGGAGCTGTTTTTT. It specifies CASSRIVRENTGELFF.

This clone was seen just once. The rearrangement joins TRBV6-1 to TRBJ1-6, with D unresolved. The germline V and J ends were trimmed by 4 bases and 7 bases, with 5 bases remaining between them. CDR3 length: 12 residues. The germline V gene encodes CDR1 MNHNS and CDR2 SASEGT. CDR3 bases: TGTGCCAGCAGTGCGGGGAATTCACCCCTCCACTTT. This translates into CASSAGNSPLHF.

This sequence joins TRBV11-2 and TRBJ2-5, with 7 bases matching TRBD2. The CDR3 is 16 amino acids. Germline-derived CDR1 and CDR2 are SGHAT and FQNNGV. The V gene end was trimmed by 5 bases and the J gene end by 5 bases; junction bases not matched to a gene: 14. CDR3 region: CASSQPLAEGWETQYF. CDR3 nucleotide sequence: TGTGCCAGCAGCCAACCCCTAGCGGAGGGGTGGGAGACCCAGTACTTC.

The V and J genes are TRBV19 and TRBJ1-5; 7 nucleotides agree with TRBD1. This CDR3 region has 15 residues. Germline V gives CDR1 LNHDA, CDR2 SQIVND (reference sequence). V was pared by 4 bases and J by 5 bases, with 8 bases of the junction left unmatched. CDR3 loop: CASSKNRGMDQPQHF. The DNA of the CDR3 is TGTGCCAGTAGTAAGAACAGGGGAATGGATCAGCCCCAGCATTTT.

This clone was counted only a few times. The gene calls are TRBV4-1 and TRBJ1-5; D not resolved. This CDR3 is built from 14 residues. Germline V gene data show CDR1 as MGHRA and CDR2 as YSYEKL. V was cut by 2 bases and J by 7 bases, with 12 bases left in between. CDR3 residues: CASSQPIPGQPQHF. CDR3 coding DNA: TGCGCCAGCAGCCAACCGATACCCGGGCAGCCCCAGCATTTT.

V gene TRBV6-5 combines with J gene TRBJ2-5, with TRBD1 identical over 9 bases. Germline loops: CDR1 MNHEY, CDR2 SVGAGI. With V trimmed by 2 bases and J by 6 bases, 7 bases remained unmatched. The CDR3 is 15 residues long. The CDR3 loop is CASSYIGTGLKTQYF. The CDR3 DNA follows: TGTGCCAGCAGTTACATAGGGACAGGGTTGAAGACCCAGTACTTC.

J is TRBJ2-3 and V is TRBV7-2; TRBD1 matches at 7 bases. This CDR3 is built from 14 residues. Germline V CDR1 and CDR2: SGHTA, FQGNSA. The V gene end was trimmed by 5 bases and the J gene end by 4 bases; junction bases not matched to a gene: 6. DNA for the CDR3: TGTGCCAGCAGCATACGACAGGGCCCAGATACGCAGTATTTT. Amino acids: CASSIRQGPDTQYF.

The chain is built from TRBV5-1 and TRBJ2-3, with 8 bases matching TRBD2. This CDR3 is built from 14 residues. Germline V lookup: CDR1 SGHRS, CDR2 YFSETQ. J was trimmed by 6 bases and V by 4 bases; bases with no gene match: 7. CDR3 coding DNA: TGCGCCAGCAGCACCGGGACTAGAGTGGATACGCAGTATTTT. Its translation: CASSTGTRVDTQYF.

This clone has only a few counts. The chain is built from TRBV7-4 and TRBJ2-7; 15 bases are a match to TRBD2. V shed 5 bases, J shed 2 bases, and the junction held 7 bases outside the gene matches. The V gene's germline CDR1 is SGHVT and CDR2 SQSDAQ. The CDR3 length is 17 residues. The CDR3: CASSHTGTSGGPYEQYF. The CDR3 coding sequence is TGTGCCAGCAGCCATACCGGGACTAGCGGGGGGCCCTACGAGCAGTACTTC.

The V and J genes are TRBV6-5 and TRBJ1-5; D is perhaps TRBD1 (5 bases). Per the germline V gene, CDR1 is MNHEY and CDR2 is SVGAGI. This CDR3 region has 13 residues. The ends were cut back, 5 bases at V and 1 base at J, with 6 bases in the middle. The CDR3: CASSGGSNQPQHF. The CDR3 nucleotides read TGTGCCAGCAGTGGGGGGAGCAATCAGCCCCAGCATTTT.

This chain uses TRBV27 with TRBJ2-1; 13 nucleotides match TRBD2. V shed 0 bases and J 9 bases; nucleotides not matched to a gene: 5. This CDR3 comprises 16 residues. Germline values: CDR1 MNHEY, CDR2 SMNVEV (reference sequence). The CDR3 coding sequence is TGTGCCAGCAGTTTATCATGGACTAGCGGGAGCACTGAGCAGTTCTTC. This translates into CASSLSWTSGSTEQFF.

V gene TRBV29-1 combines with J gene TRBJ1-1, with D uncertain. The V gene lost 6 bases and the J gene lost 8 bases, with 13 bases spanning the gap. Germline V CDR1 and CDR2: SQVTM, ANQGSEA. The CDR3 runs to 11 residues. The CDR3 region is CSVLKKEEAFF. As DNA, the CDR3 is TGCAGCGTCCTCAAAAAAGAGGAAGCTTTCTTT.

CDR3 DNA sequence: TGTGCCAGCAGCCCAGGACTAGCGGGAGGGCCGAGGGGGGGGGAGACCCAGTACTTC. Protein product: CASSPGLAGGPRGGETQYF. The J gene is TRBJ2-5, the V gene TRBV5-4; 15 bases fit TRBD2. V was pared by 4 bases and J by 5 bases, with 15 bases of the junction left unmatched. From germline, CDR1 is SGHNT and CDR2 YYREEE (reference sequence). The CDR3 has 19 amino acids.

The rearrangement uses TRBV7-8 and TRBJ2-7, with 8 bases fitting TRBD1. The CDR3 extends over 14 amino acids. The germline V gene has CDR1 SGHVS and CDR2 FQNEAQ. J gave up 3 bases and V 7 bases, and 8 bases lay outside the gene matches. This chain's CDR3 is CASNRQTGVYEQYF. In DNA form, the CDR3 reads TGTGCCAGCAACCGCCAGACAGGGGTCTACGAGCAGTACTTC.

The chain links TRBV7-9 to TRBJ2-2; the match to TRBD2 covers 11 bases. With V trimmed by 7 bases and J by 4 bases, 14 bases remained unmatched. Per the germline V gene, CDR1 is SEHNR and CDR2 is FQNEAQ (reference sequence). CDR3 size: 18 residues. The CDR3 DNA sequence: TGTGCCAGCAACGGGGTCGGTGCTAGCGGGGGGCCCACCGGGGAGCTGTTTTTT. Translation gives CASNGVGASGGPTGELFF.

The chain employs TRBV9 and TRBJ2-5, with D tentatively TRBD2 (5 bases). Germline CDR1 is SGDLS and CDR2 is YYNGEE. The CDR3 sequence is 14 residues long. Trimming removed 0 bases from V and 5 bases from J, with 11 bases in between. The CDR3 DNA reads as TGTGCCAGCAGCGTAGCCGGAGGTGGGGAGACCCAGTACTTC. Translation: CASSVAGGGETQYF.

V is TRBV27 and J is TRBJ1-2; 8 nucleotides align to TRBD1. Trimming took 5 bases from V and 5 from J; bases not matched to a gene: 7. From germline, CDR1 is MNHEY and CDR2 SMNVEV (reference sequence). The CDR3 loop spans 14 amino acids. CDR3 nucleotides: TGTGCCAGCAGTCCCGCAGGGGGCGCGTATGGCTACACCTTC. The encoded protein is CASSPAGGAYGYTF.

This clone occurred a few times. The chain couples TRBV7-6 to TRBJ1-4, with D tentatively TRBD1 (5 bases). Germline CDR1 and CDR2: SGHVS and FNYEAQ. The CDR3 length is 14 residues. Trimming took off 7 bases at V and 7 bases at J, with 16 bases between the two ends. The CDR3 protein is CASIPWGVIEKLFF. The DNA for the CDR3 is TGTGCCAGCATCCCCTGGGGGGTTATTGAAAAACTGTTTTTT.

The rearrangement links TRBV6-4 to TRBJ2-5, with TRBD2 as a possible D gene (6 bases). The V gene's germline CDR1 is MRHNA and CDR2 SNTAGT. The CDR3 is made up of 13 amino acids. Trimming removed 3 bases at V and 9 bases at J, with 14 bases between. The CDR3 DNA is TGTGCCAGCAGTGAACGGGAGACCGGGGCCCAGTACTTC. The encoded protein is CASSERETGAQYF.

J is TRBJ2-7 and V is TRBV5-6; 7 nucleotides match TRBD1. V lost 1 base and J lost 4; bases outside the gene matches: 8. The germline CDR1 and CDR2 sequences are SGHDT and YYEEEE. The CDR3 contains 15 residues. In DNA form, the CDR3 reads TGTGCCAGCAGCTTGACAGGGGACGATAGTTACGAGCAGTACTTC. This gives the protein CASSLTGDDSYEQYF.

In DNA, the CDR3 is TGTGCCAGCAGCTTAGGGACTATGAGGGGGGGACGCGAGCAGTACTTC. This sequence encodes CASSLGTMRGGREQYF. This chain links TRBV7-6 with TRBJ2-5; TRBD2 might be the D (7 bases). The DNA end is more similar to TRBJ2-7, so the J call may be wrong. Germline-derived CDR1 and CDR2 are SGHVS and FNYEAQ. The CDR3 spans 16 residues.

In this sample, this clone turned up a few times. V gene TRBV7-2 combines with J gene TRBJ2-7; the match to TRBD1 covers 8 bases. Germline lookup yields CDR1 SGHTA and CDR2 FQGNSA. There are 15 residues in the CDR3. The V gene end was trimmed by 4 bases and the J gene end by 2 bases; junction bases not matched to a gene: 7. CDR3 DNA sequence: TGTGCCAGCAGCTCCCGGACAGGGAAAGCCTACGAGCAGTACTTC. It encodes CASSSRTGKAYEQYF. Using reference TRBV7-2 and TRBJ2-7 for the parts outside the CDR3, the full variable domain is GAGVSQSPSNKVTEKGKDVELRCDPISGHTALYWYRQSLGQGLEFLIYFQGNSAPDKSGLPSDRFSAERTGGSVSTLTIQRTQQEDSAVYLCASSSRTGKAYEQYFGPGTRLTVT.

This chain links TRBV5-1 with TRBJ2-2; 7 bases match TRBD2. The germline V gene encodes CDR1 SGHRS and CDR2 YFSETQ. J gave up 4 bases and V 1 base, and 4 bases lay outside the gene matches. This CDR3 is built from 15 residues. The CDR3 spells CASSLMGGVTGELFF. The CDR3 region has the DNA TGCGCCAGCAGCTTGATGGGGGGGGTCACCGGGGAGCTGTTTTTT.

The V call is TRBV5-1, the J call TRBJ2-1; 8 bases line up with TRBD1. Germline V gene data show CDR1 as SGHRS and CDR2 as YFSETQ. This CDR3 comprises 12 residues. V was clipped by 4 bases and J by 13 bases; unmatched bases: 7. DNA for the CDR3: TGCGCCAGCAGCATTAAGGACAGGGTCCAGTTCTTC. It yields the protein CASSIKDRVQFF.

CDR3 coding DNA: TGTGCCAGCAGCTTACGACAGGGGATGGGCAGGCAGTTCTTC. Protein sequence: CASSLRQGMGRQFF. The chain joins TRBV7-2 to TRBJ2-1; 8 bases are a match to TRBD1. Germline V CDR1 and CDR2: SGHTA, FQGNSA. The CDR3 length is 14 residues. The V gene end was trimmed by 2 bases and the J gene end by 12 bases; junction bases not matched to a gene: 9. The full variable domain, completed using reference TRBV7-2 and TRBJ2-1, is GAGVSQSPSNKVTEKGKDVELRCDPISGHTALYWYRQSLGQGLEFLIYFQGNSAPDKSGLPSDRFSAERTGGSVSTLTIQRTQQEDSAVYLCASSLRQGMGRQFFGPGTRLTVL.